This is a list of T cell receptor beta chains from one sample in a study of T-cell memory formation after mild COVID-19. TCRdb independently ran MiXCR on the 5' RACE reads; one entry per CDR3 protein. The sample lists under 550,000 distinct CDR3 sequences; about a sixth were seen once. Sequenced input: PBMCs or a T cell subset sorted from them (not recorded which). Receptors originate from a man aged 18 to 30 who had mild COVID-19 (a few samples of this study predate the infection). Cell type and time point are not known. Each CDR3 is given without its conserved first and last residue. Fields, in order: D gene, J gene, V gene, CDR3 protein. A D gene is named only where the DNA matches it firmly.

- | TRBJ1-2 | TRBV6-5 | ASSPNPLANYGYT
- | TRBJ2-7 | TRBV10-2 | ASSEVVYSSYEQY
- | TRBJ2-7 | TRBV29-1 | SGMDGIQYEQY
TRBD2 | TRBJ2-5 | TRBV7-2 | ASSRLAGETQY
- | TRBJ2-7 | TRBV7-9 | ASSLGFSGYYEQY
- | TRBJ1-5 | TRBV20-1 | SASPGSQPQH
- | TRBJ1-2 | TRBV11-2 | ASSLRQADYGYT
- | TRBJ2-5 | TRBV23-1 | ASSAPGPPETQY
- | TRBJ2-3 | TRBV6-5 | ASSYGGGSTDTQY
- | TRBJ2-3 | TRBV2 | ASSEAGMDTQY
- | TRBJ2-5 | TRBV19 | ASSPGRGLQKPKETQY
- | TRBJ1-1 | TRBV7-6 | ASSPRGDTEAF
TRBD2 | TRBJ2-5 | TRBV9 | ASSAGTSGNQETQY
- | TRBJ2-7 | TRBV18 | ASSTMDEQY
- | TRBJ1-3 | TRBV2 | ASLRDSGNTIY
TRBD1 | TRBJ1-1 | TRBV27 | ASSIRTGGTEAF
- | TRBJ2-2 | TRBV5-4 | ASSLEATRNTGELF
- | TRBJ1-3 | TRBV16 | ASSQSRPSGNTIY
TRBD2 | TRBJ2-7 | TRBV6-5 | ASSYSFWTSPSYEQY
- | TRBJ2-7 | TRBV7-9 | ASSPRGPTYEQY
- | TRBJ2-5 | TRBV6-5 | ASSYSEGGLTQY
- | TRBJ1-5 | TRBV7-9 | ASSRNNQPQH
- | TRBJ2-3 | TRBV6-5 | ASREMLSNTDTQY
- | TRBJ2-1 | TRBV10-3 | AINVRNNEQF
- | TRBJ1-4 | TRBV12-3/TRBV12-4 | ASSSFEKLF
TRBD2 | TRBJ2-3 | TRBV4-3 | ASSRRGGANTQY
TRBD2 | TRBJ2-1 | TRBV4-3 | ASSQGRGRGNEQF
- | TRBJ1-2 | TRBV27 | ASSSPGDYGYT
- | TRBJ2-7 | TRBV5-1 | ASSLEVSVNEQY
- | TRBJ1-1 | TRBV6-2/TRBV6-3 | ASSHNGRTEAF
TRBD1 | TRBJ1-5 | TRBV5-8 | ASSQGTGDQPQH
- | TRBJ1-2 | TRBV5-6 | ASSLTDRTYGYT
- | TRBJ1-1 | TRBV2 | ASSAEQGGTEAF
- | TRBJ1-1 | TRBV12-3/TRBV12-4 | ASTRTGGLDTEAF
- | TRBJ1-1 | TRBV2 | ASSPRGQNTEAF
- | TRBJ1-3 | TRBV20-1 | SARDHGSSAGNTIY
- | TRBJ1-4 | TRBV30 | AWTEMRGKKLF
TRBD2 | TRBJ2-3 | TRBV4-1 | ASSQETGGGPGDTQY
- | TRBJ2-3 | TRBV19 | ASSITQGDTQY
- | TRBJ1-1 | TRBV29-1 | SVDVRNTEAF
- | TRBJ2-3 | TRBV7-6 | ASSLGTGGPDTQY
- | TRBJ2-7 | TRBV13 | ASSPKGVPYEQY
- | TRBJ1-3 | TRBV6-5 | ASSPPGVRGNTIY
- | TRBJ1-6 | TRBV6-6 | ASSYSPGQDPDNSPLH